One sample yielded the 14 T cell receptor beta chains listed below, sequenced in a study of cytomegalovirus exposure and HLA in healthy donors. PCR involved 60 Vbeta and 13 Jbeta primers. Using immunoSEQ multiplex PCR, the repertoire was profiled, and TCRdb retains in-frame clones only, with some absent. The repertoire holds 100,000 or so clones, with about 81% as singletons. The sequencing sample was made of PBMCs. The receptors shown here come from a man aged 40-49 years in good health and CMV-seronegative.

The CDR3, as DNA: TGTGCCAGCAGTTTAGTTCGGGGGATAGGAAACACCATATATTTT. As protein: CASSLVRGIGNTIYF. V is TRBV28 and J is TRBJ1-3; perhaps TRBD1 as D (5 bases). The V gene's germline CDR1 is MDHEN and CDR2 SYDVKM. The CDR3 length is 15 residues. V lost 2 bases and J lost 4, with 12 bases in between.

The CDR3 DNA reads as TGTGCCAGCTCAACAGACTCCTACAATGAGCAGTTCTTC. Its translation: CASSTDSYNEQFF. The chain recombines TRBV18 with TRBJ2-1; no firm D call. From germline, CDR1 is KGHSH and CDR2 LQKENI. Trimming removed 5 bases at V and 0 bases at J, with 5 bases between. The CDR3 covers 13 residues.

J is TRBJ1-2 and V is TRBV7-6; D remains ambiguous. The germline CDR1 and CDR2 sequences are SGHVS and FNYEAQ. The V and J ends lost 1 base and 2 bases respectively, with 5 bases between them. CDR3 length: 13 amino acids. CDR3: CASSLDQNYGYTF. DNA for the CDR3: TGTGCCAGCAGCTTAGACCAGAACTATGGCTACACCTTC.

This clone has just one count. This rearrangement joins TRBV5-1 to TRBJ2-7, with 7 bases lining up with TRBD1. From germline, CDR1 is SGHRS and CDR2 YFSETQ. The CDR3 spans 17 residues. V was pared by 0 bases and J by 0 bases, with 9 bases of the junction left unmatched. The CDR3 loop is CASSLAWGRGNSYEQYF. CDR3 nucleotides: TGCGCCAGCAGCTTGGCCTGGGGCAGGGGGAACTCCTACGAGCAGTACTTC. Combining the CDR3 with reference TRBV5-1 and TRBJ2-7 gives the whole variable domain KAGVTQTPRYLIKTRGQQVTLSCSPISGHRSVSWYQQTPGQGLQFLFEYFSETQRNKGNFPGRFSGRQFSNSRSEMNVSTLELGDSALYLCASSLAWGRGNSYEQYFGPGTRLTVT.

The chain employs TRBV27 and TRBJ2-1, with D possibly being TRBD1 (5 bases). CDR3 length: 13 amino acids. Trimming cost V 6 bases and J 6 bases, with 12 bases left between them. The germline V gene encodes CDR1 MNHEY and CDR2 SMNVEV (reference sequence). This CDR3 reads CASRRQMVNEQFF. The CDR3 region has the DNA TGTGCCAGCAGAAGACAGATGGTCAATGAGCAGTTCTTC.

V gene TRBV5-4 combines with J gene TRBJ1-2; 7 nucleotides agree with TRBD1. The germline V gene encodes CDR1 SGHNT and CDR2 YYREEE (reference sequence). V was pared by 4 bases and J by 0 bases, with 6 bases of the junction left unmatched. The CDR3 is 15 residues long. CDR3 in DNA: TGTGCCAGCAGCAGGGACAGTAAGGCTAACTATGGCTACACCTTC. Protein: CASSRDSKANYGYTF.

With regard to this clone: At the DNA level, this CDR3 is encoded by other sequences in the same sample as well. The genes are TRBV18 and TRBJ1-5; D not resolved. The CDR3 is 13 residues long. Germline V CDR1 and CDR2: KGHSH, LQKENI. The V and J ends lost 3 bases and 3 bases respectively, with 6 bases between them. The CDR3 region has the DNA TGTGCCAGCTCACCGGAGTCCAATCAGCCCCAGCATTTT. As protein: CASSPESNQPQHF.

The rearrangement links TRBV5-5 to TRBJ2-5; no firm D call. The end of the DNA is better explained by TRBJ2-7, so the J call may be wrong. Germline loops: CDR1 SGHKS, CDR2 YYEKEE (reference sequence). The CDR3 is made up of 11 amino acids. This CDR3 reads CASSLTYEQYF. The CDR3 DNA reads TGTGCCAGCAGCTTAACCTACGAGCAGTACTTC.

The J gene is TRBJ1-4, the V gene TRBV28; 8 bases align to TRBD1. CDR1 is MDHEN, CDR2 SYDVKM, per germline. This CDR3 comprises 15 residues. V dropped 5 bases and J dropped 5; count of bases not matched to a gene: 7. CDR3 sequence: CASSLQTGGNEKLFF. The CDR3 region has the DNA TGTGCCAGCAGTCTCCAAACAGGGGGGAATGAAAAACTGTTTTTT.

This clone has more than one count but fewer than ten. J is TRBJ1-3 and V is TRBV9; a possible D gene is TRBD1 (6 bases). CDR1 is SGDLS and CDR2 is YYNGEE in the germline V gene. Trimming stripped 2 bases from V and 2 bases from J, with 20 bases between. The CDR3 extends over 18 amino acids. The CDR3 reads CASSVTRAGAEAGNTIYF. CDR3 sequence (DNA): TGTGCCAGCAGCGTCACCCGCGCAGGGGCAGAAGCTGGAAACACCATATATTTT.

The V and J genes are TRBV2 and TRBJ2-5; D ambiguous. The J call may be incorrect, as the DNA end agrees better with TRBJ2-7. The germline CDR1 and CDR2 sequences are SNHLY and FYNNEI. The CDR3 runs 16 residues. CDR3 sequence reads: CASSESGPRKQYEQYF. In DNA, the CDR3 is TGTGCCAGCAGTGAAAGTGGGCCCCGTAAACAATACGAGCAGTACTTC.

This clone was counted a few times. This chain joins TRBV15 and TRBJ1-5, with a possible D match to TRBD1 (5 bases). The length of the CDR3 is 17 residues. The germline gives CDR1 LNHNV, CDR2 YYDKDF (reference sequence). V shed 0 bases and J shed 3 bases, with 15 bases lying between them. CDR3 coding DNA: TGTGCCACCAGCAGAGAGGAGGGGACCAGGGTCAATCAGCCCCAGCATTTT. Translating gives CATSREEGTRVNQPQHF.

The rearrangement joins TRBV27 to TRBJ2-7; 11 bases fit TRBD1. V shed 5 bases and J 4 bases; nucleotides not matched to a gene: 7. The CDR3 totals 15 residues. Germline V CDR1 and CDR2: MNHEY, SMNVEV (reference sequence). CDR3 DNA: TGTGCCAGCAGTACCCGGACAGGGGGCTTTTACGAGCAGTACTTC. Translated: CASSTRTGGFYEQYF.

The chain recombines TRBV5-6 with TRBJ1-2; D remains unclear. V lost 2 bases, J lost 2 bases, and 10 bases lay in between. CDR1 and CDR2 (germline): SGHDT, YYEEEE. CDR3 length equals 14 residues. The CDR3 DNA follows: TGTGCCAGCAGCTTACTTCTCCAAAACTATGGCTACACCTTC. Translated, it gives CASSLLLQNYGYTF.